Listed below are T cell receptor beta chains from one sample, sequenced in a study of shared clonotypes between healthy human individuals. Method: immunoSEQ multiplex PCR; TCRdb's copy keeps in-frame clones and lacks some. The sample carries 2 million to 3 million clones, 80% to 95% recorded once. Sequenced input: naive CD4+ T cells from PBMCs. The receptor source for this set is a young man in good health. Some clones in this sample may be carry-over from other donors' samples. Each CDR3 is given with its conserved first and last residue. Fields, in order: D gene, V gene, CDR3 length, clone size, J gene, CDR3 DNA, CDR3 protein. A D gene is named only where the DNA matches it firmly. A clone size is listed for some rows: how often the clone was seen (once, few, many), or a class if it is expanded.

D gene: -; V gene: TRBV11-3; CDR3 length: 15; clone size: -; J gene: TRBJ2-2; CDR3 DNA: TGTGCCAGCAGCTTACCGCGGGATGGTACCGGGGAGCTGTTTTTT; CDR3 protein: CASSLPRDGTGELFF
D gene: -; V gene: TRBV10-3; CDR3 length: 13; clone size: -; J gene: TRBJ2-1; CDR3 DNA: TGTGCCATCAGCCAGGCCGTCCGCAATGAGCAGTTCTTC; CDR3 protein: CAISQAVRNEQFF
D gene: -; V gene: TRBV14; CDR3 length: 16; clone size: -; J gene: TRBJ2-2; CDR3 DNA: TGTGCCAGCATCCCATTAGACTGCTATGGGACCGGGGAGCTGTTTTTT; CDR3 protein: CASIPLDCYGTGELFF
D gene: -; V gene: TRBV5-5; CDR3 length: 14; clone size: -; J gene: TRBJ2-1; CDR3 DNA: TGTGCCAGCAGCGGGGGCGGGAGAGTCAATGAGCAGTTCTTC; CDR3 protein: CASSGGGRVNEQFF
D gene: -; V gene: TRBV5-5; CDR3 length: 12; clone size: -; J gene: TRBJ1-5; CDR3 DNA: TGTGCCAGCAGCGTCTTGGGTCAGCCCCAGCATTTT; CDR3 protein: CASSVLGQPQHF
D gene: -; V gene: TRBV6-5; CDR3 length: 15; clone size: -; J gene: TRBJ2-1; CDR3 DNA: TGTGCCAGCAGTTACTGGGGGAGCTCCTACAATGAGCAGTTCTTC; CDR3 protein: CASSYWGSSYNEQFF
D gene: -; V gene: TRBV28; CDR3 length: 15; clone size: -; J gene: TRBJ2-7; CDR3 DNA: TGTGCCAGCAGTTTAGTCAGGGAATCTTTCAACGAGCAGTACTTC; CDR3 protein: CASSLVRESFNEQYF
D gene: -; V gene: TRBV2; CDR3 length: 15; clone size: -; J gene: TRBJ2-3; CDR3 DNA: TGTGCCAGCAGCGAAGGGACCACTAGCACAGATACGCAGTATTTT; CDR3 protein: CASSEGTTSTDTQYF
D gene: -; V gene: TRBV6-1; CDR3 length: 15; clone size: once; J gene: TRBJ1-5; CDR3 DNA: TGTGCCAGCAGGCCGGGCCAATCCCCCAATCAGCCCCAGCATTTT; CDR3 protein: CASRPGQSPNQPQHF
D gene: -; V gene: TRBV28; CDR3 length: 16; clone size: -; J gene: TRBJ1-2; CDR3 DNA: TGTGCCAGCAGTTCTATAAGGGGGACACCAAACTATGGCTACACCTTC; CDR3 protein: CASSSIRGTPNYGYTF
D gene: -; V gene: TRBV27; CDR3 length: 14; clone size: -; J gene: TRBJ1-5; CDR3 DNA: TGTGCCAGCAGTTTAATCAGGAGCAATCAGCCCCAGCATTTT; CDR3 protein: CASSLIRSNQPQHF
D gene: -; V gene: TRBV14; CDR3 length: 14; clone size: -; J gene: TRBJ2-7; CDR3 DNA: TGTGCCAGCGCACAGGGCAGGGTTTTCTACGAGCAGTACTTC; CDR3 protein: CASAQGRVFYEQYF
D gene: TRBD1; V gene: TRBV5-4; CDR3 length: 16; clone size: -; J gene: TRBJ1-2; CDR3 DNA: TGTGCCAGCAGCGGGACAGGGGGTCCCTCTCTCTATGGCTACACCTTC; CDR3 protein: CASSGTGGPSLYGYTF
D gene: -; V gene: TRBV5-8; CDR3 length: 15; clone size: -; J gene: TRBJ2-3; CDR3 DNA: TGTGCCAGCAGCCGTGGACAGTCGGACGCAGATACGCAGTATTTT; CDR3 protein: CASSRGQSDADTQYF
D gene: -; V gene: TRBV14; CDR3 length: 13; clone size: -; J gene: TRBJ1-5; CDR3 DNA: TGTGCCAGCAGCCAAGGAGTGCTTCAGCCCCAGCATTTT; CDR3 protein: CASSQGVLQPQHF
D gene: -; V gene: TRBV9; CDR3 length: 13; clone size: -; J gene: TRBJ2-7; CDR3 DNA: TGTGCCAGCAGCGGCCCGGGGACCTACGAGCAGTACTTC; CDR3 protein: CASSGPGTYEQYF
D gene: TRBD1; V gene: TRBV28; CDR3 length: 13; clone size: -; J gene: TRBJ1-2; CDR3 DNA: TGTGCCAGCAGGTTACAGGGGGCGGTTGGCTACACCTTC; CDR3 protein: CASRLQGAVGYTF
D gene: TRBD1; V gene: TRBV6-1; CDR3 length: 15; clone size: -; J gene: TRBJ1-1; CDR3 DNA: TGTGCCAGCAGTATACGACAGGGGGCCGACACTGAAGCTTTCTTT; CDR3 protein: CASSIRQGADTEAFF
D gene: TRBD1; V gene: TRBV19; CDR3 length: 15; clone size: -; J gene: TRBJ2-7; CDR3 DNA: TGTGCCAGTAGTGAGACAGGGGGAAGAACCTACGAGCAGTACTTC; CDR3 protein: CASSETGGRTYEQYF
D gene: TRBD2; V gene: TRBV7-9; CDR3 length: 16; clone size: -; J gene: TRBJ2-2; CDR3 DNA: TGTGCCAGCAGCTCCCCGGGAGGGCTCGGCACCGGGGAGCTGTTTTTT; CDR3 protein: CASSSPGGLGTGELFF
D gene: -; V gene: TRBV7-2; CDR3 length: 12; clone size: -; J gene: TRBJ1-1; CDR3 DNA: TGTGCCAGCGGGTTTAGGGGACTTGAAGCTTTCTTT; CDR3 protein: CASGFRGLEAFF
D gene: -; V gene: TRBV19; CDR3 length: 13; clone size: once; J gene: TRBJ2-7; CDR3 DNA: TGTGCCAGTAGCGCGACTATAGACTACGAGCAGTACTTC; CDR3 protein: CASSATIDYEQYF
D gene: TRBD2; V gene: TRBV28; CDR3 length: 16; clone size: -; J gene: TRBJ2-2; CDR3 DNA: TGTGCCAGCAGACCAAGCGGGAGCCGGAACACCGGGGAGCTGTTTTTT; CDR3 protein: CASRPSGSRNTGELFF
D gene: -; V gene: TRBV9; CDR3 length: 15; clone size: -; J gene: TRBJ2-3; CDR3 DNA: TGTGCCAGCAGCCCAAGCGGAACTAGCACAGATACGCAGTATTTT; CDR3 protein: CASSPSGTSTDTQYF
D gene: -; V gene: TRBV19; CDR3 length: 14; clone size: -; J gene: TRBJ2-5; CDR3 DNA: TGTGCCAGTAGTATCGGAGAGGGATGGGAGACCCAGTACTTC; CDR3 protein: CASSIGEGWETQYF
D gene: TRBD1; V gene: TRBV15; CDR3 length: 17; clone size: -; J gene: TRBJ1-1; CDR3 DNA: TGTGCCACCAGCAGAGATCTGGGACAGTTCATGAACACTGAAGCTTTCTTT; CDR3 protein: CATSRDLGQFMNTEAFF
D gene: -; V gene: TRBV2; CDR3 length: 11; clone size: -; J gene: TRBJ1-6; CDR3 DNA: TGTGCCAGCAGACAAACGTCACCCCTCCACTTT; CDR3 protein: CASRQTSPLHF
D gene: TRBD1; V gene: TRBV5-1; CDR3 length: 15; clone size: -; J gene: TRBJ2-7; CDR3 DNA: TGCGCCAGCAGCTCGCCGGGACAGGGGACCATCGAGCAGTACTTC; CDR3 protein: CASSSPGQGTIEQYF
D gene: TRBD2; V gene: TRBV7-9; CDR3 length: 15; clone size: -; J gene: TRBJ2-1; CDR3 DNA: TGTGCCAGCAGCTTAGGACTAGCGGGAAAGAATGAGCAGTTCTTC; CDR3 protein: CASSLGLAGKNEQFF
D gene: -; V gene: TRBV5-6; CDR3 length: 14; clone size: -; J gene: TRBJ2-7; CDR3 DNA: TGTGCCAGCAGCCAGGGAGTTGGGGCCTACGAGCAGTACTTC; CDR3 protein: CASSQGVGAYEQYF
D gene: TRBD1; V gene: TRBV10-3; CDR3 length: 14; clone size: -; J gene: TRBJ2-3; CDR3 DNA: TGTGCCATCAGTGCCGGACAGGGTACAGATACGCAGTATTTT; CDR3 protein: CAISAGQGTDTQYF
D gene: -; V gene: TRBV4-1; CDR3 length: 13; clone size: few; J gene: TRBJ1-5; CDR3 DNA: TGCGCCAGCAGCACAGGGACACTACAGCCCCAGCATTTT; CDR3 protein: CASSTGTLQPQHF
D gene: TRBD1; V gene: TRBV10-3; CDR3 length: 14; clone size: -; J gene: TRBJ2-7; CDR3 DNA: TGTGCCATCAGTGGAGTGACCGAACAGGGGCCTCAGTACTTC; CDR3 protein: CAISGVTEQGPQYF
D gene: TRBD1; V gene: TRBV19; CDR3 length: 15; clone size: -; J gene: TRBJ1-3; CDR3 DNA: TGTGCCAGTAGTATCCAGGGGGCTGGAGGAAACACCATATATTTT; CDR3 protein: CASSIQGAGGNTIYF
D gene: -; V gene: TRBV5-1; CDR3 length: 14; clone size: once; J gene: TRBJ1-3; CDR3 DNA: TGCGCCAGCAGATTAGAGAACTCTGGAAACACCATATATTTT; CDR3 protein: CASRLENSGNTIYF
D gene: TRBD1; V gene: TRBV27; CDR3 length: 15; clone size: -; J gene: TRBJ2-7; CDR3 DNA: TGTGCCAGCAGTTTAATCAGGGGGTTCTCCTACGAGCAGTACTTC; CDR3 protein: CASSLIRGFSYEQYF
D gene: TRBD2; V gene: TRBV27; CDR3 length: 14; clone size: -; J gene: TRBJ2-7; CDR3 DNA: TGTGCCAGCAGTTTGACTAGCGGGAGATACGAGCAGTACTTC; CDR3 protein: CASSLTSGRYEQYF
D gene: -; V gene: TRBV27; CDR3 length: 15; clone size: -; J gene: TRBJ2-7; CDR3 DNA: TGTGCCAGCAGTTTAACAGGGTTCTTAACCTACGAGCAGTACTTC; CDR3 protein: CASSLTGFLTYEQYF
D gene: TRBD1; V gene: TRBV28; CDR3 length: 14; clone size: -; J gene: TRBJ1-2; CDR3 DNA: TGTGCCAGCACCTCGACAGGGCTTGGCTATGGCTACACCTTC; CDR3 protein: CASTSTGLGYGYTF
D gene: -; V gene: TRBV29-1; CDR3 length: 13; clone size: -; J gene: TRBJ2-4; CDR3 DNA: TGCAGCGTTGAAGATCTAGCCAAAAACATTCAGTACTTC; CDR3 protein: CSVEDLAKNIQYF
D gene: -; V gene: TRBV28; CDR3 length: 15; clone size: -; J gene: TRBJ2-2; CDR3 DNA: TGTGCCAGCAGTTCGAGGGCAGAAAACACCGGGGAGCTGTTTTTT; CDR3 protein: CASSSRAENTGELFF
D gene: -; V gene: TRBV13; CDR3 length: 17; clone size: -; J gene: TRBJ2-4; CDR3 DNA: TGTGCCAGCAGCTCAAATGAAGGACTATGGGGCAAAAACATTCAGTACTTC; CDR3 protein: CASSSNEGLWGKNIQYF
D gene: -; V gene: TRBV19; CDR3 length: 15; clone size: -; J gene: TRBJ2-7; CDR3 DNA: TGTGCCAGTAGCCTCGTGTCGAGGGGTACCTACGAGCAGTACTTC; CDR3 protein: CASSLVSRGTYEQYF
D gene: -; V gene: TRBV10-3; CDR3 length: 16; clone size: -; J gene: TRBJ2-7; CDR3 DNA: TGTGCCATCAGCCCTCAAGGCAGGGACCTTCCCTACGAGCAGTACTTC; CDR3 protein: CAISPQGRDLPYEQYF
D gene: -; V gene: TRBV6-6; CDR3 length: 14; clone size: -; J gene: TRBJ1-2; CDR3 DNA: TGTGCCAGCAGTTACCCGGGTATGGACTATGGCTACACCTTC; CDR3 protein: CASSYPGMDYGYTF
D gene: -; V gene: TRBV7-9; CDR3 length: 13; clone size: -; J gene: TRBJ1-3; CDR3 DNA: TGTGCCAGCAGCTTAGAACCCGGAAACACCATATATTTT; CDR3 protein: CASSLEPGNTIYF
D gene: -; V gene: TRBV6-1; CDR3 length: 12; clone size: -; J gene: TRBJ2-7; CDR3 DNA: TGTGCCAGCAGTGAATCGGGGGTCGAGCAGTACTTC; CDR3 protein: CASSESGVEQYF
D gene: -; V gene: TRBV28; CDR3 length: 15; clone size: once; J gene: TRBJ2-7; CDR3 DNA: TGTGCCAGCAGTTCCCCAAGTTTCGGGACCTACGAGCAGTACTTC; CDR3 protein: CASSSPSFGTYEQYF
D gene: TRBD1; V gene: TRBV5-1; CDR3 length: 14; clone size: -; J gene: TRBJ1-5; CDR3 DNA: TGCGCCAGCAGCCCCACGACAGGGGTTCAGCCCCAGCATTTT; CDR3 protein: CASSPTTGVQPQHF
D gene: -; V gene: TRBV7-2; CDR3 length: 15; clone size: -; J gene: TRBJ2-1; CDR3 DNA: TGTGCCAGCAGCTTAGGAGGCCTCTACGGCAATGAGCAGTTCTTC; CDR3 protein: CASSLGGLYGNEQFF
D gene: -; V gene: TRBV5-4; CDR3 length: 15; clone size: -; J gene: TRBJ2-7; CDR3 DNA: TGTGCCAGCAGTTCTGGAGGACGGGGAGCTGAAGAGCAGTACTTC; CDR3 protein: CASSSGGRGAEEQYF
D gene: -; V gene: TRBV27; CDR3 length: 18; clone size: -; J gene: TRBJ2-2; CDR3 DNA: TGTGCCAGCACCCTAGGTAGCCGCGGCGGGCGCCCCACCGGGGAGCTGTTTTTT; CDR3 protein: CASTLGSRGGRPTGELFF
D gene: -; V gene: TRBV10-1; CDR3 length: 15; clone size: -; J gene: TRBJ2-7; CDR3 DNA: TGCGCCCACAAGCTACAGGCTGCCCCATCCTACGAGCAGTACTTC; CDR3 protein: CAHKLQAAPSYEQYF
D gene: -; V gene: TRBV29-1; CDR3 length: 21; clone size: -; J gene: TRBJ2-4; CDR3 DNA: TGCAGCGTTGAAGGTACCGGCATCAGGGGAATGGGCGATAAAGCCAAAAACATTCAGTACTTC; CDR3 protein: CSVEGTGIRGMGDKAKNIQYF
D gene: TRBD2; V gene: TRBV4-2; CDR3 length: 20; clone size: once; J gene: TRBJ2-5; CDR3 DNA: TGTGCCAGCAGCCAGGACGCCTCGGTAGCGGGAGTTCCTGGGGATGAGACCCAGTACTTC; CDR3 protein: CASSQDASVAGVPGDETQYF
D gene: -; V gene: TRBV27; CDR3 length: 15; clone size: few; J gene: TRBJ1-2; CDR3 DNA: TGTGCCAGCAGCCTACGGACAGTAACAAACTATGGCTACACCTTC; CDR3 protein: CASSLRTVTNYGYTF
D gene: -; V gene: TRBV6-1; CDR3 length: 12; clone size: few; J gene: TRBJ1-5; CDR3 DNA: TGTGCCAGCAGTGGACAGAACCAGCCCCAGCATTTT; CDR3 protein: CASSGQNQPQHF
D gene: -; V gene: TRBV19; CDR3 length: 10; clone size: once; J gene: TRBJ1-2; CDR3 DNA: TGTGCCAGTAGTGGGCAGTACTACACCTTC; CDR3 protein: CASSGQYYTF